This T cell receptor (beta chain) is from a study of T cell responses to AZD1222 COVID-19 vaccine. Study outcomes and limitations: Samples come after the peak T cell response, not at day 14. The sample set comprised mostly white British donors with more females, and clonal diversity was possibly underestimated. Spike-specific TCR breadth and depth were elevated following two AZD1222 doses. The study found vaccine-associated CD4 TCRs spanning spike, dominant at 160-218 and 743-854.

On this clone: As yet, its antigen is unknown.

The table came from immunoSEQ multiplex PCR; TCRdb's copy has only in-frame clones and leaves some out. The table records some 170,000 clones, approximately 88% of them present only once. V lost 3 bases and J lost 0; bases outside the gene matches: 9. From germline, CDR1 is GTSNPN and CDR2 SVGIG (reference sequence). This CDR3 region has 18 residues. The rearrangement joins TRBV30 to TRBJ2-1; 12 bases align to TRBD2. This sequence originates from an adult in good health. The sequences come from peripheral blood, collected on day 0 of AZD1222 vaccination. CDR3 sequence reads: CAWRRLAGGPGSYNEQFF. In DNA, the CDR3 is TGTGCCTGGAGGCGGCTAGCGGGAGGGCCCGGCTCCTACAATGAGCAGTTCTTC. The variable domain in full, with the rest retrieved from reference TRBV30 and TRBJ2-1, is SQTIHQWPATLVQPVGSPLSLECTVEGTSNPNLYWYRQAAGRGLQLLFYSVGIGQISSEVPQNLSASRPQDRQFILSSKKLLLSDSGFYLCAWRRLAGGPGSYNEQFFGPGTRLTVL.